Shown below are 21 T cell receptor beta chains from a single sample sequenced in a study of CD8 T cells in ankylosing spondylitis. TCRdb analysed the 5' RACE reads with MiXCR anew, one entry per CDR3 protein. Seen here are about 360,000 distinct CDR3 sequences, 20% to 25% observed once, and the top ten hold under 15%. Sequenced sample: blood, either unsorted or a sorted T cell fraction (not recorded which). These receptor sequences come from a male donor with ankylosing spondylitis or in good health (not recorded which).

J is TRBJ2-2 and V is TRBV4-1, with a possible D match to TRBD2 (5 bases). The length of the CDR3 is 14 residues. Per germline, CDR1 MGHRA and CDR2 YSYEKL. V lost 1 base to trimming and J lost 6 bases, with 9 bases between them. The CDR3 loop is CASSQAGLAGELFF. CDR3 bases: TGCGCCAGCAGCCAAGCGGGGTTGGCCGGGGAGCTGTTTTTT.

The chain employs TRBV12-3 or TRBV12-4 and TRBJ2-2, with 7 bases lining up with TRBD2. Trimming removed 6 bases from V and 4 bases from J; junction bases left unmatched: 8. CDR3 length equals 15 residues. Written as DNA, the CDR3 is TGTGCCAGCAGCACCTCCGGGGGGACCACCGGGGAGCTGTTTTTT. Amino acid sequence: CASSTSGGTTGELFF.

The CDR3 DNA reads TGTGCCAGCAGCTCCGACCAGGGTTTTCAGTCCTACGAGCAGTACTTC. Translated: CASSSDQGFQSYEQYF. The chain employs TRBV7-8 and TRBJ2-7, with a weak D call TRBD1 (5 bases). The CDR3 consists of 16 residues. Germline CDR1 SGHVS, CDR2 FQNEAQ. Trimming took off 4 bases at V and 1 base at J, with 17 bases between the two ends.

This clonotype was picked up a small number of times. The chain uses TRBV12-3 or TRBV12-4 and TRBJ2-4; perhaps TRBD1 as D (5 bases). The germline V and J ends were trimmed by 11 bases and 1 base, with 15 bases remaining between them. This CDR3 region has 14 residues. CDR3 loop: CAPPLGAAKNIQYF. The CDR3 coding sequence is TGTGCCCCGCCGCTAGGGGCGGCCAAAAACATTCAGTACTTC.

The rearrangement links TRBV10-2 to TRBJ2-5; a possible D gene is TRBD2 (5 bases). Germline CDR1 reads WSHSY; CDR2 reads SAAADI. CDR3 length equals 12 residues. The CDR3 protein is CAIGEGRETQYF. CDR3 in DNA: TGCGCTATAGGTGAGGGTCGAGAGACCCAGTACTTC.

The chain is built from TRBV5-6 and TRBJ2-5; D not resolved. This CDR3 region has 14 residues. Germline CDR1 is SGHDT and CDR2 is YYEEEE. With 0 bases removed from V and 4 bases from J, the gap between germline ends came to 10 bases. The CDR3 nucleotides are TGTGCCAGCAGCTTGGTTGGTCACTCAGAGACCCAGTACTTC. Residues: CASSLVGHSETQYF.

This clonotype has a handful of counts. The rearrangement joins TRBV7-9 to TRBJ2-7; D is perhaps TRBD2 (5 bases). The V end lost 8 bases, the J end lost 2 bases, and 16 bases lay between the germline ends. The CDR3 covers 14 residues. Germline V gene sequence: CDR1 SEHNR, CDR2 FQNEAQ (reference sequence). DNA for the CDR3: TGTGCCAGCGGAGGATGGTGGGCACCCTACGAGCAGTACTTC. Translation gives CASGGWWAPYEQYF.

This clonotype was counted between two and nine times. The chain combines TRBV20-1 with TRBJ2-1, with D unclear. Trimming removed 5 bases at V and 0 bases at J, with 11 bases between. Germline CDR1 reads DFQATT; CDR2 reads SNEGSKA (reference sequence). The CDR3 is 14 residues long. CDR3 residues: CSAGRPSSYNEQFF. In DNA, the CDR3 is TGCAGTGCTGGACGCCCGAGCTCCTACAATGAGCAGTTCTTC.

This clonotype was seen only a few times. The J gene is TRBJ1-4, the V gene TRBV7-9; TRBD1 is a possible D gene (5 bases). CDR3 size: 14 residues. Germline CDR1 SEHNR, CDR2 FQNEAQ (reference sequence). V lost 5 bases and J lost 0, with 7 bases in between. The CDR3 DNA reads TGTGCCAGCAGCCAACAGGCAACTAATGAAAAACTGTTTTTT. As protein: CASSQQATNEKLFF.

The chain employs TRBV2 and TRBJ1-5; 9 bases map to TRBD1. The CDR3 runs 17 residues. With 8 bases clipped from V and 3 bases from J, the junction kept 14 bases outside the gene matches. Germline V gene data show CDR1 as SNHLY and CDR2 as FYNNEI. CDR3 loop: CASDETGGWSDNQPQHF. The CDR3 DNA follows: TGTGCCAGCGACGAGACAGGGGGATGGAGTGACAATCAGCCCCAGCATTTT.

This clonotype was picked up a small number of times. This chain joins TRBV5-1 and TRBJ1-6, with unresolved D. The V gene's germline CDR1 is SGHRS and CDR2 YFSETQ. The length of the CDR3 is 17 residues. V was cut by 0 bases and J by 0 bases, with 10 bases left in between. The CDR3 DNA reads TGCGCCAGCAGCTTGGACGGACGGAGCTCCTATAATTCACCCCTCCACTTT. It codes for CASSLDGRSSYNSPLHF.

This clonotype was counted a few times. The V gene is TRBV9, the J gene TRBJ1-5; D gene unclear. Germline assignment: CDR1 SGDLS and CDR2 YYNGEE. The CDR3 spans 15 residues. The germline V and J ends were trimmed by 3 bases and 0 bases, with 10 bases remaining between them. The CDR3 nucleotides are TGTGCCAGCAGCGAATCCGGGAATAGCAATCAGCCCCAGCATTTT. Encoded protein: CASSESGNSNQPQHF.

The J gene is TRBJ2-7, the V gene TRBV20-1; unclear D gene. The germline V gene encodes CDR1 DFQATT and CDR2 SNEGSKA (reference sequence). Trimming left V 6 bases short and J 3 bases short, with 9 bases between. This CDR3 contains 11 residues. CDR3: CSASSRYEQYF. The CDR3 DNA follows: TGCAGTGCAAGCTCGCGCTACGAGCAGTACTTC.

In this sample, this clonotype turned up a few times. This chain uses TRBV27 with TRBJ2-7; D ambiguous. Germline CDR1 reads MNHEY; CDR2 reads SMNVEV (reference sequence). This CDR3 has 15 amino acids. V was clipped by 4 bases and J by 4 bases, with 17 bases between them. The CDR3 is CASSSSPFQAYEQYF. The DNA of the CDR3 is TGTGCCAGCAGTTCCTCCCCCTTTCAGGCTTACGAGCAGTACTTC.

The chain couples TRBV28 to TRBJ2-7; 13 bases map to TRBD2. Trimming at V came to 6 bases and at J to 3 bases, leaving 17 bases not matched to a gene. The CDR3 spans 19 residues. In germline, CDR1 is MDHEN, CDR2 SYDVKM. The CDR3 bases are TGTGCCAGCAGCGAATACCCCACGACTAGCGGGGGGCATAACTACGAGCAGTACTTC. It is translated as CASSEYPTTSGGHNYEQYF.

V and J are TRBV7-9 and TRBJ2-1; tentatively, D is TRBD2 (5 bases). There are 15 residues in the CDR3. Germline values: CDR1 SEHNR, CDR2 FQNEAQ (reference sequence). Trimming stripped 0 bases from V and 6 bases from J, with 12 bases between. This CDR3 reads CASSLAGSGFNEQFF. The CDR3 DNA reads TGTGCCAGCAGCTTAGCAGGATCGGGGTTCAATGAGCAGTTCTTC.

This clonotype has a single count. This sequence joins TRBV20-1 and TRBJ1-1; perhaps TRBD1 as D (5 bases). Germline loops: CDR1 DFQATT, CDR2 SNEGSKA (reference sequence). V lost 6 bases and J lost 5, with 19 bases in between. The CDR3 covers 14 residues. For the CDR3, the DNA is TGCAGTGCGGATACCCCCCGGGGGGGAACTGAAGCTTTCTTT. As protein: CSADTPRGGTEAFF.

V and J are TRBV3-1 and TRBJ2-5; 14 bases fit TRBD2. The ends lost 4 bases at V and 2 bases at J; junction bases unmatched: 3. The CDR3 is 16 amino acids. Germline-derived CDR1 and CDR2 are LGHDT and YNNKEL (reference sequence). In DNA, the CDR3 is TGTGCCAGCAGCCCTCGACTAGCGGGGGGGCAAGAGACCCAGTACTTC. Translating it yields CASSPRLAGGQETQYF.

This clonotype was counted a few times. V gene TRBV29-1 combines with J gene TRBJ2-5; D gene uncertain. The germline gives CDR1 SQVTM, CDR2 ANQGSEA. The ends were cut back, 4 bases at V and 7 bases at J, with 13 bases in the middle. CDR3 length: 12 residues. The CDR3 nucleotides are TGCAGCGTTGGAGGTCCAGAAGGGACCCAGTACTTC. Translated: CSVGGPEGTQYF.

This clonotype was found a few times. The rearrangement joins TRBV7-9 to TRBJ2-7, with 7 nucleotides matching TRBD1. CDR1 is SEHNR, CDR2 FQNEAQ, per germline (reference sequence). After removal of 4 bases from V and 6 bases from J, the junction contained 3 bases not matched to a gene. The CDR3 totals 12 residues. CDR3 DNA: TGTGCCAGCAGCTACAGGGGTGGCGAGCAGTACTTC. It yields the protein CASSYRGGEQYF.

The V call is TRBV10-3, the J call TRBJ1-4, with 11 bases aligning to TRBD1. V lost 2 bases to trimming and J lost 8 bases; unmatched junction nucleotides: 7. CDR3 length: 16 residues. Germline lookup yields CDR1 ENHRY and CDR2 SYGVKD. The CDR3 DNA is TGTGCCATCAGTGAGATCGGAGGACAGGGGGCCGAAAAACTGTTTTTT. Amino acid sequence: CAISEIGGQGAEKLFF.